The 22 T cell receptor beta chains in this list originate from one sample, sequenced in a study of OX40 agonist ivuxolimab in advanced cancers. Profiling relied on immunoSEQ multiplex PCR, and the TCRdb table lists in-frame clones only, not all of them. The sample includes tens of thousands of clones, about 89% of them seen just once. Here the sequenced sample was CD4+ or CD8+ T cells sorted from blood, taken in a trial of the OX40 agonist ivuxolimab. These receptors were taken from an adult with an advanced solid tumor such as melanoma, head and neck, liver or kidney cancer.

This clone was detected only once. This chain uses TRBV28 with TRBJ2-5; 10 bases line up with TRBD2. The germline V gene has CDR1 MDHEN and CDR2 SYDVKM. Trimming took 2 bases from V and 5 from J; bases not matched to a gene: 8. There are 16 residues in the CDR3. CDR3 in DNA: TGTGCCAGCAGTTTAAGGGCGGCTAGCGGGAGTGAGACCCAGTACTTC. It codes for CASSLRAASGSETQYF.

The chain carries TRBV5-6 and TRBJ2-3; 9 nucleotides match TRBD1. Germline values: CDR1 SGHDT, CDR2 YYEEEE. The junction had 1 base not matched to a gene; V was cut back by 3 bases and J by 5 bases. The CDR3 is 13 amino acids. DNA for the CDR3: TGTGCCAGCAGCTGGGACAGGGAAGATACGCAGTATTTT. Translated: CASSWDREDTQYF.

The chain uses TRBV18 and TRBJ2-7, with D hard to call. Germline CDR1 is KGHSH and CDR2 is LQKENI. V lost 3 bases and J lost 3, with 9 bases in between. This CDR3 has 13 amino acids. The CDR3 region has the DNA TGTGCCAGCTCACCGACTGGGAACTACGAGCAGTACTTC. Translated, it gives CASSPTGNYEQYF. The full variable domain, its missing parts supplied by reference TRBV18 and TRBJ2-7, is NAGVMQNPRHLVRRRGQEARLRCSPMKGHSHVYWYRQLPEEGLKFMVYLQKENIIDESGMPKERFSAEFPKEGPSILRIQQVVRGDSAAYFCASSPTGNYEQYFGPGTRLTVT.

CDR3 protein: CASSLIQGAEGSNQPQHF. CDR3 DNA sequence: TGTGCCAGCAGTTTGATACAGGGGGCGGAAGGAAGCAATCAGCCCCAGCATTTT. The gene calls are TRBV28 and TRBJ1-5; 9 bases map to TRBD1. This CDR3 has 18 residues. The germline V gene has CDR1 MDHEN and CDR2 SYDVKM. After removal of 3 bases from V and 1 base from J, the junction contained 10 bases not matched to a gene.

The gene calls are TRBV18 and TRBJ1-5; the match to TRBD1 covers 12 bases. V shed 4 bases, J shed 7 bases, and the junction held 14 bases outside the gene matches. Germline V gene lookup returns CDR1 KGHSH and CDR2 LQKENI. The CDR3 sequence is 18 residues long. CDR3 protein: CASSLYFTGTGGRQPQHF. CDR3 nucleotides: TGTGCCAGCTCACTGTACTTTACCGGGACAGGGGGCAGACAGCCCCAGCATTTT.

The V and J genes are TRBV28 and TRBJ2-1; 11 bases line up with TRBD2. CDR3 length equals 15 residues. V shed 5 bases and J 4 bases; nucleotides not matched to a gene: 4. Germline CDR1 MDHEN, CDR2 SYDVKM. CDR3 in DNA: TGTGCCAGCAGTCCCCGACTAGCGGGGTACAATGAGCAGTTCTTC. It translates to CASSPRLAGYNEQFF. Together with reference TRBV28 and TRBJ2-1, the CDR3 gives the full variable domain: DVKVTQSSRYLVKRTGEKVFLECVQDMDHENMFWYRQDPGLGLRLIYFSYDVKMKEKGDIPEGYSVSREKKERFSLILESASTNQTSMYLCASSPRLAGYNEQFFGPGTRLTVL.

The rearrangement joins TRBV5-1 to TRBJ1-4, with TRBD1 identical over 7 bases. In germline, CDR1 is SGHRS, CDR2 YFSETQ. The CDR3 sequence is 15 residues long. V gave up 2 bases and J gave up 4 bases; unmatched junction bases: 5. This CDR3 reads CASSFGQVDNEKLFF. DNA for the CDR3: TGCGCCAGCAGCTTCGGACAGGTAGATAATGAAAAACTGTTTTTT. Together with reference TRBV5-1 and TRBJ1-4, the CDR3 gives the full variable domain: KAGVTQTPRYLIKTRGQQVTLSCSPISGHRSVSWYQQTPGQGLQFLFEYFSETQRNKGNFPGRFSGRQFSNSRSEMNVSTLELGDSALYLCASSFGQVDNEKLFFGSGTQLSVL.

V gene TRBV28 combines with J gene TRBJ2-7, with 9 positions matching TRBD1. The germline gives CDR1 MDHEN, CDR2 SYDVKM. The CDR3 sequence is 15 residues long. Trimming took 4 bases from V and 5 from J; bases not matched to a gene: 9. The CDR3 DNA reads TGTGCCAGCAGTTCCCTGGGGACAGGGTTACACGAGCAGTACTTC. This encodes CASSSLGTGLHEQYF.

CDR3 DNA sequence: TGTGCCAGCAGTCGAGCCTTAGACAATGAGCAGTTCTTC. It translates to CASSRALDNEQFF. The chain combines TRBV7-2 with TRBJ2-1; D gene uncertain. This CDR3 is built from 13 residues. CDR1 is SGHTA and CDR2 is FQGNSA in the germline V gene. Trimming took off 6 bases at V and 5 bases at J, with 11 bases between the two ends.

This rearrangement joins TRBV7-9 to TRBJ2-3; D is uncertain. Germline V gives CDR1 SEHNR, CDR2 FQNEAQ (reference sequence). Between the trimmed V and J ends, which lost 1 base and 0 bases, there was a span of 8 bases. The CDR3 totals 15 residues. CDR3 sequence (DNA): TGTGCCAGCAGCTTAGGTCTACCTAGCACAGATACGCAGTATTTT. Translating it yields CASSLGLPSTDTQYF.

The V call is TRBV11-2, the J call TRBJ1-5; D gene ambiguous. The CDR3 extends over 13 amino acids. Germline CDR1 and CDR2: SGHAT and FQNNGV. The V and J ends lost 0 bases and 9 bases respectively, with 9 bases between them. The CDR3 here is CASSLDRISPQHF. The CDR3 DNA reads TGTGCCAGCAGCTTAGATCGAATATCGCCCCAGCATTTT.

The chain employs TRBV11-2 and TRBJ1-5; D may be TRBD1 (5 bases). Germline V gives CDR1 SGHAT, CDR2 FQNNGV. The CDR3 contains 18 residues. Trimming left V 5 bases short and J 1 base short, with 21 bases between. The CDR3 is CASSPNFLKGPSNQPQHF. CDR3 DNA: TGTGCCAGCAGCCCTAACTTCCTAAAGGGGCCCAGCAATCAGCCCCAGCATTTT.

This clone was counted once. The chain carries TRBV5-1 and TRBJ2-3; D could derive from TRBD1 or TRBD2 (5 bases each). The germline V gene encodes CDR1 SGHRS and CDR2 YFSETQ. V gave up 4 bases and J gave up 1 base, with 13 bases separating them. This CDR3 region has 15 residues. This CDR3 reads CASSTDRGGTDTQYF. CDR3 coding DNA: TGCGCCAGCAGCACCGACCGAGGGGGCACAGATACGCAGTATTTT.

This chain joins TRBV2 and TRBJ1-1; D might be TRBD1 (5 bases). Germline lookup yields CDR1 SNHLY and CDR2 FYNNEI. The CDR3 has 12 amino acids. Trimming pared 11 bases from V and 11 bases from J, leaving 21 bases between. This CDR3 reads CARRAPGTPAFF. The CDR3 DNA is TGTGCCCGAAGGGCCCCCGGGACTCCTGCTTTCTTT.

In its sample, this clone was seen once. The chain recombines TRBV5-1 with TRBJ2-2; D perhaps matches TRBD1 (5 bases). Between the trimmed V and J ends, which lost 4 bases and 0 bases, there was a span of 10 bases. CDR3 length: 15 amino acids. Per germline, CDR1 SGHRS and CDR2 YFSETQ. The CDR3, as DNA: TGCGCCAGCAGCCCCAGGGTCGCGAACACCGGGGAGCTGTTTTTT. Its translation: CASSPRVANTGELFF.

A single count supports this clone. The gene calls are TRBV6-6 and TRBJ2-4, with 12 bases identical to TRBD2. The CDR3 runs to 16 residues. The V segment lost 6 bases and the J segment 0 bases; nucleotides outside the gene matches: 3. In germline, CDR1 is MNHNY, CDR2 SVGAGI (reference sequence). CDR3 sequence (DNA): TGTGCCAGCAGCGAGGGACTAGCGGGAGCCAAAAACATTCAGTACTTC. The encoded protein is CASSEGLAGAKNIQYF.

This clone was seen a single time. The chain couples TRBV2 to TRBJ2-3, with TRBD2 matching over 7 bases. CDR3 length: 16 residues. Germline CDR1 SNHLY, CDR2 FYNNEI. Germline trimming cut 7 bases from V and 7 bases from J; bases unmatched to any gene: 17. Written as DNA, the CDR3 is TGTGCCAGCATTTACCTGCCGGGAGGTCGATTATATACGCAGTATTTT. Translation: CASIYLPGGRLYTQYF.

The CDR3 sequence: CASSRTGVYTGELFF. The CDR3 region has the DNA TGTGCCAGCAGTCGGACAGGGGTATACACCGGGGAGCTGTTTTTT. V and J are TRBV6-1 and TRBJ2-2; 9 nucleotides line up with TRBD1. CDR1 and CDR2 (germline): MNHNS, SASEGT. With V trimmed by 5 bases and J by 3 bases, 4 bases remained unmatched. The CDR3 consists of 15 residues.

The chain combines TRBV5-1 with TRBJ2-5, with 14 nucleotides matching TRBD2. The J call may not be correct, given that the DNA end is closer to TRBJ2-7. This CDR3 is built from 17 residues. The germline CDR1 and CDR2 sequences are SGHRS and YFSETQ. The CDR3 region has the DNA TGCGCCAGCAGCCGCGGGACTAGCGGGGGCCTCTCCTACGAGCAGTACTTC. Translation gives CASSRGTSGGLSYEQYF.

V gene TRBV27 combines with J gene TRBJ2-1; D possibly corresponds to TRBD1 (6 bases). This CDR3 is built from 17 residues. Per germline, CDR1 MNHEY and CDR2 SMNVEV (reference sequence). V was cut by 5 bases and J by 0 bases, with 17 bases left in between. CDR3 amino acids: CASSPTAKGVSYNEQFF. For the CDR3, the DNA is TGTGCCAGCAGTCCGACTGCAAAGGGGGTCTCCTACAATGAGCAGTTCTTC.

The chain has TRBV4-1 and TRBJ2-1; D ambiguous. The CDR3 is made up of 16 amino acids. V was pared by 1 base and J by 0 bases, with 10 bases between. CDR1 is MGHRA and CDR2 is YSYEKL in the germline V gene. The CDR3 DNA is TGCGCCAGCAGCCAAGTGGGATCCCTCTCCTACAATGAGCAGTTCTTC. Translated: CASSQVGSLSYNEQFF.

This chain uses TRBV11-3 with TRBJ2-1; D gene ambiguous. CDR1 is SGHNT and CDR2 is YENEEA in the germline V gene. The CDR3 loop spans 12 amino acids. V lost 5 bases, J lost 8 bases, and 10 bases lay in between. CDR3: CASSRGRDEQFF. CDR3 nucleotides: TGTGCCAGCAGCCGCGGACGGGATGAGCAGTTCTTC.